The 21 T cell receptor beta chains listed next were all sequenced from one sample in a study of regulatory T cells in long-lasting Graves disease. Time point here: persistent/refractory GD, antithyroid drugs over 5 years with positive TRAb. Construction of the TCR library relied on RNA isolated from PBMCs. Both iRepertoire HTBI primers and Arm-PCR of CDR3 regions were used to build the TCR beta libraries. TCRdb re-called the multiplex PCR reads through MiXCR, storing one row per CDR3 protein. This table has approximately 690,000 distinct CDR3 sequences, 25% to 35% appearing once. The source material was peripheral blood mononuclear cells (PBMCs), sampled when the disease was refractory, from a patient treated with antithyroid drugs. These receptors all stem from a female donor with Graves disease.

The chain is built from TRBV5-5 and TRBJ1-5; 8 bases are shared with TRBD1. Germline CDR1 reads SGHKS; CDR2 reads YYEKEE (reference sequence). The CDR3 spans 16 residues. V shed 3 bases and J 2 bases; nucleotides not matched to a gene: 7. This chain's CDR3 is CASSSDRGMGNQPQHF. For the CDR3, the DNA is TGTGCCAGCAGCTCCGACAGGGGCATGGGCAATCAGCCCCAGCATTTT.

The genes are TRBV2 and TRBJ2-7, with 9 bases aligning to TRBD1. CDR3 length: 13 residues. Trimming removed 7 bases from V and 1 base from J; junction bases left unmatched: 2. Per germline, CDR1 SNHLY and CDR2 FYNNEI. The CDR3 protein is CASMDRGSYEQYF. The DNA of the CDR3 is TGTGCCAGCATGGACAGGGGTTCCTACGAGCAGTACTTC.

The sample holds many counts of this clonotype. The chain has TRBV2 and TRBJ1-1, with D possibly being TRBD1 (5 bases). V shed 1 base and J shed 2 bases, with 11 bases lying between them. This CDR3 is 15 amino acids long. Germline V CDR1 and CDR2: SNHLY, FYNNEI. This chain's CDR3 is CASSEDGGINTEAFF. The CDR3 region has the DNA TGTGCCAGCAGTGAAGATGGGGGAATAAACACTGAAGCTTTCTTT.

The chain has TRBV28 and TRBJ1-1; D unclear. This CDR3 has 14 residues. Germline V gene data show CDR1 as MDHEN and CDR2 as SYDVKM. With 4 bases removed from V and 3 bases from J, the gap between germline ends came to 12 bases. The CDR3 DNA reads as TGTGCCAGCAGTTATCGTCGGAGGGACACTGAAGCTTTCTTT. Translating it yields CASSYRRRDTEAFF.

The chain combines TRBV28 with TRBJ1-1; the match to TRBD1 covers 9 bases. With 3 bases clipped from V and 7 bases from J, the junction kept 9 bases outside the gene matches. From germline, CDR1 is MDHEN and CDR2 SYDVKM. This CDR3 is built from 15 residues. CDR3 sequence reads: CASSFPTGGKIEAFF. The CDR3 DNA reads as TGTGCCAGCAGTTTCCCGACAGGGGGTAAAATTGAAGCTTTCTTT.

The chain combines TRBV11-2 with TRBJ1-1, with D perhaps matching TRBD1 (6 bases). From germline, CDR1 is SGHAT and CDR2 FQNNGV. The length of the CDR3 is 15 residues. The V end lost 5 bases, the J end lost 5 bases, and 18 bases lay between the germline ends. This chain's CDR3 is CASSLGWGGRTEAFF. CDR3 nucleotides: TGTGCCAGCAGCCTCGGTTGGGGGGGCAGGACTGAAGCTTTCTTT.

V is TRBV10-3 and J is TRBJ2-7; TRBD2 matches at 10 bases. Germline CDR1 ENHRY, CDR2 SYGVKD. J was trimmed by 5 bases and V by 4 bases; bases with no gene match: 5. The CDR3 covers 14 residues. CDR3 region: CAISGLAGENEQYF. CDR3 DNA sequence: TGTGCCATCAGTGGGCTAGCGGGAGAGAACGAGCAGTACTTC.

This clonotype has just a few counts. V and J are TRBV3-1 and TRBJ2-7, with 8 bases lining up with TRBD1. The CDR3 totals 14 residues. CDR1 is LGHDT, CDR2 YNNKEL, per germline (reference sequence). Trimming removed 7 bases from V and 4 bases from J; junction bases left unmatched: 9. CDR3 in DNA: TGTGCCAGCACCCAGACAGGGGAGCGGTACGAGCAGTACTTC. It translates to CASTQTGERYEQYF.

This clonotype has ten or more counts. The chain couples TRBV2 to TRBJ2-5, with a weak D call TRBD1 (6 bases). The CDR3 runs 16 residues. Germline V gene data show CDR1 as SNHLY and CDR2 as FYNNEI. V was shortened by 6 bases and J by 6 bases, with 23 bases between the two germline ends. The CDR3 DNA follows: TGTGCCAGCAGAGTAACCAGGGGATTGGGTAGACAGACCCAGTACTTC. Amino acid sequence: CASRVTRGLGRQTQYF. The entire variable domain, with the rest obtained from reference TRBV2 and TRBJ2-5, is as follows: EPEVTQTPSHQVTQMGQEVILRCVPISNHLYFYWYRQILGQKVEFLVSFYNNEISEKSEIFDDQFSVERPDGSNFTLKIRSTKLEDSAMYFCASRVTRGLGRQTQYFGPGTRLLVL.

The chain uses TRBV7-2 and TRBJ1-6; weak D call: TRBD1 (6 bases). The CDR3 extends over 18 amino acids. Trimming cost V 1 base and J 7 bases, with 20 bases left between them. CDR1 and CDR2 (germline): SGHTA, FQGNSA. The CDR3 DNA reads as TGTGCCAGCAGCTTAGATGCAGCACCAGGGGAAGTAAATTCACCCCTCCACTTT. It codes for CASSLDAAPGEVNSPLHF.

This chain connects TRBV28 to TRBJ1-5; unclear D gene. This CDR3 comprises 15 residues. The V end was cut by 4 bases, the J end by 4 bases, with 14 bases between. Per germline, CDR1 MDHEN and CDR2 SYDVKM. The CDR3 region has the DNA TGTGCCAGCAGTTCGATCTCCGAGGTGAATCAGCCCCAGCATTTT. As protein: CASSSISEVNQPQHF.

The chain employs TRBV28 and TRBJ1-1; a possible D gene is TRBD1 (5 bases). V shed 5 bases and J shed 0 bases, with 13 bases lying between them. Germline CDR1 and CDR2: MDHEN and SYDVKM. The CDR3 extends over 15 amino acids. In nucleotides, the CDR3 is TGTGCCAGCAGTATCCGACGGGGGATGAACACTGAAGCTTTCTTT. Residues: CASSIRRGMNTEAFF.

This clonotype was observed a handful of times. The V call is TRBV5-1, the J call TRBJ1-2, with unresolved D. V was pared by 0 bases and J by 8 bases, with 17 bases between. This CDR3 spans 15 amino acids. CDR1 and CDR2 (germline): SGHRS, YFSETQ. CDR3 region: CASSLATATLGGYTF. As DNA, the CDR3 is TGCGCCAGCAGCTTGGCCACGGCAACCCTGGGCGGCTACACCTTC.

The chain has TRBV20-1 and TRBJ1-1; D gene ambiguous. The CDR3 contains 12 residues. Deletions cut 6 bases from V and 4 bases from J, with 12 bases between. Germline V gene data show CDR1 as DFQATT and CDR2 as SNEGSKA (reference sequence). CDR3 DNA: TGCAGTGCCCCCTCGACCGGCACTGAAGCTTTCTTT. This translates into CSAPSTGTEAFF.

The chain links TRBV29-1 to TRBJ1-1; no clear D gene. CDR3 length: 12 amino acids. From germline, CDR1 is SQVTM and CDR2 ANQGSEA. V shed 2 bases and J shed 3 bases, with 7 bases lying between them. This CDR3 reads CSVEQKDTEAFF. The CDR3 coding sequence is TGCAGCGTTGAACAAAAGGACACTGAAGCTTTCTTT.

This chain uses TRBV3-1 with TRBJ1-1; D unclear. The CDR3 is made up of 13 amino acids. V lost 4 bases, J lost 6 bases, and 12 bases lay in between. Germline V gives CDR1 LGHDT, CDR2 YNNKEL (reference sequence). CDR3 sequence: CASSPSGSSEAFF. CDR3 coding DNA: TGTGCCAGCAGCCCGTCGGGCTCTTCTGAAGCTTTCTTT.

Many counts were recorded for this clonotype. This chain connects TRBV7-6 to TRBJ2-7, with TRBD2 matching over 7 bases. This CDR3 is 17 amino acids long. The germline CDR1 and CDR2 sequences are SGHVS and FNYEAQ. The V gene end was trimmed by 1 base and the J gene end by 5 bases; junction bases not matched to a gene: 14. Here the CDR3 reads CASSLGTPSRGSDEQYF. The CDR3 DNA reads as TGTGCCAGCAGCTTAGGTACCCCTAGCCGCGGGAGTGACGAGCAGTACTTC.

This chain joins TRBV12-3 or TRBV12-4 and TRBJ2-7, with 7 bases that match TRBD2. J gave up 3 bases and V 7 bases, and 6 bases lay outside the gene matches. There are 13 residues in the CDR3. The CDR3 region has the DNA TGTGCCAGCACTCAGCGGGGTGACTACGAGCAGTACTTC. Encoded protein: CASTQRGDYEQYF.

V is TRBV30 and J is TRBJ2-1; tentative D call: TRBD1 (6 bases). Germline loops: CDR1 GTSNPN, CDR2 SVGIG (reference sequence). This CDR3 spans 15 amino acids. Trimming pared 3 bases from V and 7 bases from J, leaving 19 bases between. The DNA of the CDR3 is TGTGCCTGGAGCGGCGACTGGGGGCGAAGGAATGAGCAGTTCTTC. It translates to CAWSGDWGRRNEQFF.

The chain recombines TRBV6-1 with TRBJ2-7, with TRBD2 identical over 11 bases. Germline values: CDR1 MNHNS, CDR2 SASEGT. The CDR3 spans 20 residues. Trimming took 8 bases from V and 2 from J; bases not matched to a gene: 23. The CDR3 DNA is TGTGCCAGCGGATTCCGCCCCGGGACGCAGGGGACTAGCGGTCCCTACGAGCAGTACTTC. Protein: CASGFRPGTQGTSGPYEQYF.

There are many counts of this clonotype. The chain is built from TRBV28 and TRBJ1-4; D is uncertain. V was pared by 2 bases and J by 6 bases, with 13 bases between. The CDR3 has 15 residues. Germline assignment: CDR1 MDHEN and CDR2 SYDVKM. The DNA for the CDR3 is TGTGCCAGCAGTTTACAACTTGGCCGTGATGAAAAACTGTTTTTT. This sequence encodes CASSLQLGRDEKLFF.